The text below deals with one TCR beta chain. This sample stems from a study of blood T cell repertoires in COVID-19. TCRdb keeps only in-frame clones here, not all; method: immunoSEQ multiplex PCR. The table records 450,000 to 500,000 clones, roughly 87% of them present only once. Trimming took 5 bases from V and 6 from J, leaving 13 bases between them. CDR1 and CDR2 from the germline V gene are MNHEY and SVGAGI. The CDR3 is 13 residues long. Specimen: PBMCs or T cells enriched from blood (not recorded which). The V call is TRBV6-5, the J call TRBJ1-1; possible D gene TRBD1, 5 bases. The TCR comes from a woman aged 18-35 years who had recovered from COVID-19. The CDR3 loop reads CASSPDSSSEAFF. CDR3 DNA: TGTGCCAGCAGTCCCGACAGTAGTTCTGAAGCTTTCTTT.